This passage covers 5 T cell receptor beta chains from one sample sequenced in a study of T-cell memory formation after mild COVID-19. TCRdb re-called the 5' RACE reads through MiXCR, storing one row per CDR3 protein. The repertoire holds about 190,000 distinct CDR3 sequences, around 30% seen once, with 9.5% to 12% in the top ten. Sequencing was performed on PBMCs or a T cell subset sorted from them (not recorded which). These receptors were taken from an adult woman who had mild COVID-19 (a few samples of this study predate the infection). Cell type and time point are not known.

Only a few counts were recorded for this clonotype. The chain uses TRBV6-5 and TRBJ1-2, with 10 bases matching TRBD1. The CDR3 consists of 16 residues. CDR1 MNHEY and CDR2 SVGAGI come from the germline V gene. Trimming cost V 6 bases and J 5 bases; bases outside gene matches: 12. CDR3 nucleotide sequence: TGTGCCAGCAGCGAACGACAGGACAGGGGGAAGTATGGCTACACCTTC. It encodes CASSERQDRGKYGYTF.

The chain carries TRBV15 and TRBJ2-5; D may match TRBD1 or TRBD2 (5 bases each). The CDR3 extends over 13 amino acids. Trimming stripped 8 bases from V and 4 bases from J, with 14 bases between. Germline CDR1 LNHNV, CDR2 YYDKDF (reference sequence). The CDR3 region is CATEKGRTETQYF. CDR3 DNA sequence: TGTGCCACCGAAAAGGGACGGACAGAGACCCAGTACTTC.

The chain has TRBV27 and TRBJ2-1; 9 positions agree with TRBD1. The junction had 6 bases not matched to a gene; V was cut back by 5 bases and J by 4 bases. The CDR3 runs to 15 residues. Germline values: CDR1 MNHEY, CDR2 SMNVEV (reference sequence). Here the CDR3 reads CASSQGQGHYNEQFF. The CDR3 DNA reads TGTGCCAGCAGTCAGGGACAGGGTCATTACAATGAGCAGTTCTTC.

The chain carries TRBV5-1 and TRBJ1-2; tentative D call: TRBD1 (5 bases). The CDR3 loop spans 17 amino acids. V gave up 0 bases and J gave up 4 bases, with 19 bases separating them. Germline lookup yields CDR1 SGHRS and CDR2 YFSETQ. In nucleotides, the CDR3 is TGCGCCAGCAGCTTGGGAGAGGCCTGGGACCGTCTCTATGGCTACACCTTC. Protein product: CASSLGEAWDRLYGYTF.

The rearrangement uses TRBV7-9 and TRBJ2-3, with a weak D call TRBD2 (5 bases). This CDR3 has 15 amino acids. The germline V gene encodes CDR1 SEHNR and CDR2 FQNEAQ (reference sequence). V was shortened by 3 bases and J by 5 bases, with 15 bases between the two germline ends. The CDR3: CASSLGGGRGDTQYF. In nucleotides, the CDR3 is TGTGCCAGCAGCTTGGGCGGAGGTCGGGGAGATACGCAGTATTTT.